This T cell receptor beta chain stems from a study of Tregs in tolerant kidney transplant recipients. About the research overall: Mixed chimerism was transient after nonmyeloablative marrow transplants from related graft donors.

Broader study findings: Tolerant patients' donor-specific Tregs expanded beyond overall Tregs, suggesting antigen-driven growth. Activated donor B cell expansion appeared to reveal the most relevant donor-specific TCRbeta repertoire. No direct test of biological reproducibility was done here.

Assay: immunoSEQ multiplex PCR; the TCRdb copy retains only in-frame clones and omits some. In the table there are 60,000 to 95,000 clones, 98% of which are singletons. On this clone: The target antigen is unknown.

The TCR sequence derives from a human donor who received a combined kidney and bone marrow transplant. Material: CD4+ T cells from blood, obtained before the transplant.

The CDR3 DNA reads TGCAGCGTTGGTCTAGCGGTCTACAATGAGCAGTTCTTC. It is translated as CSVGLAVYNEQFF. The J gene is TRBJ2-1, the V gene TRBV29-1; 7 positions match TRBD2. The CDR3 extends over 13 amino acids. J lost 3 bases, V lost 4 bases, and 3 bases had no gene match. Germline values: CDR1 SQVTM, CDR2 ANQGSEA.